This record looks at one T cell receptor (beta chain) sequence and its context. The sample belongs to a study of cytomegalovirus exposure and HLA in healthy donors. The CDR3 length is 16 residues. Per the germline V gene, CDR1 is WNHNN and CDR2 is SYGVQD (reference sequence). V lost 3 bases, J lost 8 bases, and 7 bases stayed unmatched. This PCR relied on a set of 60 Vbeta primers and 13 Jbeta primers. Generated by immunoSEQ multiplex PCR, the TCRdb table keeps only in-frame clones and is missing some. The sample has 100,000 to 150,000 clones; around four fifths are singletons. This chain uses TRBV10-1 with TRBJ2-1; 13 positions agree with TRBD2. Sequencing was performed on PBMCs. This TCR was recovered from a woman in her thirties or forties in good health and CMV-seropositive. The CDR3: CASSDTSGGARDEQFF. The CDR3 coding sequence is TGCGCCAGCAGTGATACTAGCGGGGGGGCCCGGGATGAGCAGTTCTTC.